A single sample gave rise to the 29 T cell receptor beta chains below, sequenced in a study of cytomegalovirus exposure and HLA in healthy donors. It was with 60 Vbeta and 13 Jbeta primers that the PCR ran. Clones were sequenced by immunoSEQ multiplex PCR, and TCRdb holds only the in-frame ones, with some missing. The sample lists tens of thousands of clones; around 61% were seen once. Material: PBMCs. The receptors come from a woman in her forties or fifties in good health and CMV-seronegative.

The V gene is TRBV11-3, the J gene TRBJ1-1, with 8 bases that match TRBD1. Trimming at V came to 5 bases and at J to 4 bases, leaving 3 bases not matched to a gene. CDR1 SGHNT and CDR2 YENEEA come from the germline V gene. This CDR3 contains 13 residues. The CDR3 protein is CASSITGGTEAFF. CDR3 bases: TGTGCCAGCAGCATAACAGGGGGCACTGAAGCTTTCTTT.

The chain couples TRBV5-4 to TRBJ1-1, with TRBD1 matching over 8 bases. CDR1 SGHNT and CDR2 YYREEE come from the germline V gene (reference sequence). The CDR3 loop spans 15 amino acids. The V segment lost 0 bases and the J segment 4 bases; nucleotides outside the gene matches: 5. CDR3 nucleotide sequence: TGTGCCAGCAGCTTGGTCCAGGGGGCGGGCACTGAAGCTTTCTTT. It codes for CASSLVQGAGTEAFF.

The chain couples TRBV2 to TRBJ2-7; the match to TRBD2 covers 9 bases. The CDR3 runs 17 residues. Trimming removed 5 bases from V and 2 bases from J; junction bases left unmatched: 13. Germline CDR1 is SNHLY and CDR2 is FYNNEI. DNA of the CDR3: TGTGCCAGCAGTCGCGGGGGGGCGGGAGGCTATACCTACGAGCAGTACTTC. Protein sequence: CASSRGGAGGYTYEQYF.

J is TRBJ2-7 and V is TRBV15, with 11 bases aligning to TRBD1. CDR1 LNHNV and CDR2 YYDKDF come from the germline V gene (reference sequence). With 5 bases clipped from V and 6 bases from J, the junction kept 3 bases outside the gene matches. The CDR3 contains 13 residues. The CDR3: CATSLGTGGEQYF. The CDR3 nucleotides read TGTGCCACCAGCCTTGGGACAGGGGGCGAGCAGTACTTC.

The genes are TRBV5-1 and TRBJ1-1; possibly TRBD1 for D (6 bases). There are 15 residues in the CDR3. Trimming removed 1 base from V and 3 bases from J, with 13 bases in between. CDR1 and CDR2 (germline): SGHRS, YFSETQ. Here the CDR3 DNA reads TGCGCCAGCAGCTTGACAGGGATCGAGGACACTGAAGCTTTCTTT. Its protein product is CASSLTGIEDTEAFF. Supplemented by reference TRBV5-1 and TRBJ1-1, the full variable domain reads KAGVTQTPRYLIKTRGQQVTLSCSPISGHRSVSWYQQTPGQGLQFLFEYFSETQRNKGNFPGRFSGRQFSNSRSEMNVSTLELGDSALYLCASSLTGIEDTEAFFGQGTRLTVV.

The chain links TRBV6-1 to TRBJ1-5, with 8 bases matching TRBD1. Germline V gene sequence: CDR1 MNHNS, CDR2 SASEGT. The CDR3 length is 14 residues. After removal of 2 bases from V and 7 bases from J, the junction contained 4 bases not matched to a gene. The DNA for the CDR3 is TGTGCCAGCAGTGAACAGGGGGCATGGCAGCCCCAGCATTTT. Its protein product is CASSEQGAWQPQHF.

The CDR3 nucleotides are TGCAGCGTTGAAAGGACCTCCCGGTGGGAGGGGAGCTCCTACAATGAGCAGTTCTTC. It specifies CSVERTSRWEGSSYNEQFF. The chain uses TRBV29-1 and TRBJ2-1; 7 bases are a match to TRBD2. Germline assignment: CDR1 SQVTM and CDR2 ANQGSEA. The ends lost 2 bases at V and 0 bases at J; junction bases unmatched: 16. There are 19 residues in the CDR3.

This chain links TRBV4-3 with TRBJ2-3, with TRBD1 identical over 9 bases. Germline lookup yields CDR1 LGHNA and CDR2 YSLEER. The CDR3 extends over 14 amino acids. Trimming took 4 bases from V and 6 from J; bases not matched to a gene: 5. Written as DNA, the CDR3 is TGCGCCAGCAGCCGGACAGGGGCCCGGGATACGCAGTATTTT. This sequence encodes CASSRTGARDTQYF.

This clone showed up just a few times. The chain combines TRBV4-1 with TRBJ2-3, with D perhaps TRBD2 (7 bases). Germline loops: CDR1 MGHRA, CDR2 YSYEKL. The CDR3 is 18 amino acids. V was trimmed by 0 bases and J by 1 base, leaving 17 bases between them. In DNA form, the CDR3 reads TGCGCCAGCAGCCAAGATTGGGGGGGGCGGCCGGGCACAGATACGCAGTATTTT. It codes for CASSQDWGGRPGTDTQYF.

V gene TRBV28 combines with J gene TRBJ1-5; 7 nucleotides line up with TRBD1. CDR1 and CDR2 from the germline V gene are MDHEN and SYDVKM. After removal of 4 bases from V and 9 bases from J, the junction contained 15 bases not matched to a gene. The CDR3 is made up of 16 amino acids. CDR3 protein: CASSSMGIQGGLPQHF. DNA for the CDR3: TGTGCCAGCAGTTCTATGGGTATACAAGGGGGCCTGCCCCAGCATTTT.

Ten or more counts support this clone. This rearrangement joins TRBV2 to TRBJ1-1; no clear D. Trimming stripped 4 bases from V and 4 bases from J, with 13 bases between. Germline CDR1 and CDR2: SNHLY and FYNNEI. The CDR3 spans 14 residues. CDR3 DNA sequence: TGTGCCAGCAGTGGGGCCAGTTTGGGCACTGAAGCTTTCTTT. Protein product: CASSGASLGTEAFF.

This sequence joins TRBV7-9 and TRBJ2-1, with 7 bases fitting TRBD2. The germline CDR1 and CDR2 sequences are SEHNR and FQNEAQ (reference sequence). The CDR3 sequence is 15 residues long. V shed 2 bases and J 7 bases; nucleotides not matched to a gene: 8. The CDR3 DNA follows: TGTGCCAGCAGCTTAATGGCGGGAGACCCGAATGAGCAGTTCTTC. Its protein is CASSLMAGDPNEQFF. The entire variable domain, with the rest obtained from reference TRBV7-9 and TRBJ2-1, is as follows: DTGVSQNPRHKITKRGQNVTFRCDPISEHNRLYWYRQTLGQGPEFLTYFQNEAQLEKSRLLSDRFSAERPKGSFSTLEIQRTEQGDSAMYLCASSLMAGDPNEQFFGPGTRLTVL.

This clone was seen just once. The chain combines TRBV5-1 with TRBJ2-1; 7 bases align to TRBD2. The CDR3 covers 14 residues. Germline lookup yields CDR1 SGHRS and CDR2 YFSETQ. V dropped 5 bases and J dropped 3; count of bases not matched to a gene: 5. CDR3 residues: CASRAGADYNEQFF. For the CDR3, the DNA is TGCGCCAGCAGGGCGGGAGCGGACTACAATGAGCAGTTCTTC.

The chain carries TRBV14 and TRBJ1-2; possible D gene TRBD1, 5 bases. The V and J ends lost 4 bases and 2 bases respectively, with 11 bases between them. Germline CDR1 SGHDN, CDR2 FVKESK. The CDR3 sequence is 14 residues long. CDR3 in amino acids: CASSRSPGNYGYTF. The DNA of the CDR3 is TGTGCCAGCAGCCGAAGTCCAGGGAACTATGGCTACACCTTC.

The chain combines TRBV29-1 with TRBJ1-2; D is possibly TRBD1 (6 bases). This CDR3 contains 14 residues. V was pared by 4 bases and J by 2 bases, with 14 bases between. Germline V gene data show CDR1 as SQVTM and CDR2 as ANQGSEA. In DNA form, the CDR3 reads TGCAGCGTTGGACGACAGGCTGCAAACTATGGCTACACCTTC. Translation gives CSVGRQAANYGYTF.

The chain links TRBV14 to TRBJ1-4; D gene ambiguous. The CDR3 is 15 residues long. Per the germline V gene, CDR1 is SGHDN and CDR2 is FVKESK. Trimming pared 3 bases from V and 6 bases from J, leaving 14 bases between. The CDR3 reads CASSHKGGGYEKLFF. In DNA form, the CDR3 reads TGTGCCAGCAGCCACAAGGGTGGAGGATATGAAAAACTGTTTTTT.

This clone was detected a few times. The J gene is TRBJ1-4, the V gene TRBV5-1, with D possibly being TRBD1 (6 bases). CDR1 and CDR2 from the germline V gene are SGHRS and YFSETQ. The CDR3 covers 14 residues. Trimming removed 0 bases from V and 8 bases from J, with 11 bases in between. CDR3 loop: CASSLGQGREKLFF. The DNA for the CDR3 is TGCGCCAGCAGCTTGGGGCAGGGGAGAGAAAAACTGTTTTTT.

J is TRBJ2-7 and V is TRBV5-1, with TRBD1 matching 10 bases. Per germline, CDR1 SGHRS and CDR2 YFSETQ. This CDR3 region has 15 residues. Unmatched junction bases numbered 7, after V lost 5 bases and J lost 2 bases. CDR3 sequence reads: CASSYTGTGAYEQYF. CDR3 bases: TGCGCCAGCAGTTATACCGGGACAGGGGCCTACGAGCAGTACTTC.

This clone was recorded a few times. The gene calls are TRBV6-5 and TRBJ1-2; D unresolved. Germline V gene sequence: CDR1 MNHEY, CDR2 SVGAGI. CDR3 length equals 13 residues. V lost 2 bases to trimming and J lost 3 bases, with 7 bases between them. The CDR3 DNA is TGTGCCAGCAGTTACAGGACTGACTATGGCTACACCTTC. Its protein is CASSYRTDYGYTF.

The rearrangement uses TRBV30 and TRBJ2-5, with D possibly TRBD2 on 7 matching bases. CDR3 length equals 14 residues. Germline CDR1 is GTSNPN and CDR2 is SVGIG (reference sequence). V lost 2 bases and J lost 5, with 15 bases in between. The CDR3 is CAWSLRERGETQYF. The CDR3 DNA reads TGTGCCTGGAGTTTGCGGGAGAGGGGGGAGACCCAGTACTTC.

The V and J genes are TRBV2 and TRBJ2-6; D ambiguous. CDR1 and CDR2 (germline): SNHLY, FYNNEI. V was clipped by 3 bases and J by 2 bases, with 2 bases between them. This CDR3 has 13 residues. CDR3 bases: TGTGCCAGCAGTGACGCTGGGGCCAACGTCCTGACTTTC. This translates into CASSDAGANVLTF.

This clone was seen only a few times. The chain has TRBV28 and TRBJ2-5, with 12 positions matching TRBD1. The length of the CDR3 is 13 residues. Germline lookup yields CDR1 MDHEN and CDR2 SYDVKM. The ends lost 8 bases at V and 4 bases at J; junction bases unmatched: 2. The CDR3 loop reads CASRDRGRETQYF. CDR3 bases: TGTGCCAGCCGGGACAGGGGGCGAGAGACCCAGTACTTC.

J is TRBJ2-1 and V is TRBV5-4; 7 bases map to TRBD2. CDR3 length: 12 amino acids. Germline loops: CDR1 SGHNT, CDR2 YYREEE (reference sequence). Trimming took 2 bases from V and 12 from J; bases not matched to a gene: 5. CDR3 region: CASSFWEGWQFF. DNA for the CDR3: TGTGCCAGCAGCTTCTGGGAGGGTTGGCAGTTCTTC.

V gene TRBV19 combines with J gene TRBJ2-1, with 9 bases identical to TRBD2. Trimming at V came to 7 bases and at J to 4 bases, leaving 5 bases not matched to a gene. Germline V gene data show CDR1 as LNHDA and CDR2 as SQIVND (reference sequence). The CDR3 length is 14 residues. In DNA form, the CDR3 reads TGTGCCAGTAATCCGGGACTAGCTTACAATGAGCAGTTCTTC. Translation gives CASNPGLAYNEQFF.

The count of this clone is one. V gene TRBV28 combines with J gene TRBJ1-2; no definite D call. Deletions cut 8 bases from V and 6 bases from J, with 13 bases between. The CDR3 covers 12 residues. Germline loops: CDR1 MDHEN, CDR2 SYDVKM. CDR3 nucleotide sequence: TGTGCCAGCCAACTTTCGAGCAATGGCTACACCTTC. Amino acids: CASQLSSNGYTF.

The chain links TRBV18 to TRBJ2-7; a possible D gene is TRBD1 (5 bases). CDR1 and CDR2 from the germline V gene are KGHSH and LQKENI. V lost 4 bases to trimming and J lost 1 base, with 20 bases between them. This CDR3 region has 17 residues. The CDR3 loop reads CASSRVAGRMYSYEQYF. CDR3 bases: TGTGCCAGCTCACGGGTGGCAGGGCGGATGTATTCCTACGAGCAGTACTTC.

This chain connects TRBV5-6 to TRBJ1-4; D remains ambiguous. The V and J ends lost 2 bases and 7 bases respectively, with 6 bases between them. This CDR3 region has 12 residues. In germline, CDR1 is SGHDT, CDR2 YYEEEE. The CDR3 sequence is CASSFTGEKLFF. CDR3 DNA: TGTGCCAGCAGCTTCACGGGTGAAAAACTGTTTTTT.

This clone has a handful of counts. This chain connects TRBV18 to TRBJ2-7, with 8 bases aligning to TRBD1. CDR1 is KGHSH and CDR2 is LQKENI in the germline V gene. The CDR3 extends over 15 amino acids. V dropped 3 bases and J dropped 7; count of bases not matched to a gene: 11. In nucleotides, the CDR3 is TGTGCCAGCTCACCCGGGGCAGGGGGCAATGTGGAGCAGTACTTC. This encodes CASSPGAGGNVEQYF.

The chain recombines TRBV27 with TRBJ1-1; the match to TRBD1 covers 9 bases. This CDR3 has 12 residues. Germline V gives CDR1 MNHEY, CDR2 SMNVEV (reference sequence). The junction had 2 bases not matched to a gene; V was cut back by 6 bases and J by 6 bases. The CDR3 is CASSRTGAEAFF. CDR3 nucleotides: TGTGCCAGCAGCCGGACAGGGGCTGAAGCTTTCTTT.